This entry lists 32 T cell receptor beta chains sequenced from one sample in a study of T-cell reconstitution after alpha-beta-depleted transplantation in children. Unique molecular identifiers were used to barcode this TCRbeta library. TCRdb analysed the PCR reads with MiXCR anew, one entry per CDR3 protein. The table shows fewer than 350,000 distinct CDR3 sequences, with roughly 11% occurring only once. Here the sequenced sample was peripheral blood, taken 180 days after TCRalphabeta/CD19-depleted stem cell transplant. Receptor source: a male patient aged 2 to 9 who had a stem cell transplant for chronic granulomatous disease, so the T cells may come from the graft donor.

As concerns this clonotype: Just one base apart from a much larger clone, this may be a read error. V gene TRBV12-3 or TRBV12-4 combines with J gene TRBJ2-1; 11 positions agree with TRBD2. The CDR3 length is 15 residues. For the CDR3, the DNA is TGTGCCGGCAGTGAGGGACTAGCGGAGTACAATGAGCAGTTCTTC. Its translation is CAGSEGLAEYNEQFF.

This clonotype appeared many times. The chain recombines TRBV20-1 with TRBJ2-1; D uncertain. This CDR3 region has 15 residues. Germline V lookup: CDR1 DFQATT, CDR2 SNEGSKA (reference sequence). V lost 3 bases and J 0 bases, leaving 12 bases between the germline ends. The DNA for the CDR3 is TGCAGTGCTAGCCCCCTTCGCAGCTCCTACAATGAGCAGTTCTTC. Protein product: CSASPLRSSYNEQFF.

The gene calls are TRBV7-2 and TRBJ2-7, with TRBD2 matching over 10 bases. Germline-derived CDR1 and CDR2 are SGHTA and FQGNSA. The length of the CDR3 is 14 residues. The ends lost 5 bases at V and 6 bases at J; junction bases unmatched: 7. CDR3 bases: TGTGCCAGCAGCCCGCTAGCGGGGGCATGCGAGCAGTACTTC. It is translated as CASSPLAGACEQYF.

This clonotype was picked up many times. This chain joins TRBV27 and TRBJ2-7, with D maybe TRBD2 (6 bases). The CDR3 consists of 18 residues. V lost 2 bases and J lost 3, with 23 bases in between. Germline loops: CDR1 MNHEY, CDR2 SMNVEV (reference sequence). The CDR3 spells CASSLRVGSGLQIYEQYF. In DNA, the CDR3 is TGTGCCAGCAGTTTACGGGTAGGGTCAGGACTACAGATCTACGAGCAGTACTTC.

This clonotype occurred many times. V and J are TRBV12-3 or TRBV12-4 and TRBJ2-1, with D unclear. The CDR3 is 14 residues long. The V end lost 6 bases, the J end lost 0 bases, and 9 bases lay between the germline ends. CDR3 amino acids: CASSQLTSYNEQFF. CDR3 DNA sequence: TGTGCCAGCAGCCAACTGACCTCCTACAATGAGCAGTTCTTC.

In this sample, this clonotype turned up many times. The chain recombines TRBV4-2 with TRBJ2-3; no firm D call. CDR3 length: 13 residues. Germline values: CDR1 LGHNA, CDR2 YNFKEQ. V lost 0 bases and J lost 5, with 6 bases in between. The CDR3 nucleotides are TGTGCCAGCAGCCAAGAATCTATAGATACGCAGTATTTT. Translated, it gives CASSQESIDTQYF.

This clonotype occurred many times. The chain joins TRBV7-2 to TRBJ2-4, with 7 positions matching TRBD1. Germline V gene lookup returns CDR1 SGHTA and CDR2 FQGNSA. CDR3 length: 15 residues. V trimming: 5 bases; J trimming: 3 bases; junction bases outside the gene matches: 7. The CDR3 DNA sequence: TGTGCCAGCAGCCATATACAGGGGTTCAAAAACATTCAGTACTTC. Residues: CASSHIQGFKNIQYF.

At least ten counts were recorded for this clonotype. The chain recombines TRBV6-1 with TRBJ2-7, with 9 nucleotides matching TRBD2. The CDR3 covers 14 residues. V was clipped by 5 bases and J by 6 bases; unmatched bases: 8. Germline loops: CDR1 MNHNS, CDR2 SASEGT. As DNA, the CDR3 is TGTGCCAGCAGTAGACTAGCGGCCAGAGGCGAGCAGTACTTC. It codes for CASSRLAARGEQYF.

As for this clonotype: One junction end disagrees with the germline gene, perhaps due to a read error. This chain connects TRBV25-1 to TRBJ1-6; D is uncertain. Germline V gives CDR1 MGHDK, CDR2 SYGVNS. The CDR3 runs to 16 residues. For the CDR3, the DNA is TGTGGCAGCAGTGAACTAGGAGGCCTCTCTAATTCACCCCTCCACTTT. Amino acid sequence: CGSSELGGLSNSPLHF.

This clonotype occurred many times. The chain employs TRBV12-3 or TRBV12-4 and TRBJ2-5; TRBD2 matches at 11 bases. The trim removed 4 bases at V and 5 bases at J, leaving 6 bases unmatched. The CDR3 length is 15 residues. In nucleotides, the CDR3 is TGTGCCAGCAGTTGGGGGACTAGCGGAGGGGAGACCCAGTACTTC. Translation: CASSWGTSGGETQYF.

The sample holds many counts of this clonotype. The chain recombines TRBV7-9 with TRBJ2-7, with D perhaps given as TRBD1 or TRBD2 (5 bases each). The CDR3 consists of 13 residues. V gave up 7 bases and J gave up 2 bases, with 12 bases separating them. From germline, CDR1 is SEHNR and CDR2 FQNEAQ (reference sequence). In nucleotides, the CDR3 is TGTGCCAGCACCGGGACGAGCACCTACGAGCAGTACTTC. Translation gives CASTGTSTYEQYF.

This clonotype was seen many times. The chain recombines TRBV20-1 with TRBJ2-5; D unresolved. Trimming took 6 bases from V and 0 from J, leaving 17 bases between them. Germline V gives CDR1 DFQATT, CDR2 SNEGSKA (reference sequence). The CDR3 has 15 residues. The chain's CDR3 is CSAISSPANQETQYF. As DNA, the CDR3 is TGCAGTGCCATTTCCAGCCCAGCTAACCAAGAGACCCAGTACTTC.

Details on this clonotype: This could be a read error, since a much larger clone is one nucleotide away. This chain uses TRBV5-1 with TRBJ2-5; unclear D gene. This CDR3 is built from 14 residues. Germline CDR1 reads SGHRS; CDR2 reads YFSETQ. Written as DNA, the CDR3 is TGCGCCAGCAGCTTGGTTGGCTTCCAAGAGACCCGGTACTTC. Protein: CASSLVGFQETRYF.

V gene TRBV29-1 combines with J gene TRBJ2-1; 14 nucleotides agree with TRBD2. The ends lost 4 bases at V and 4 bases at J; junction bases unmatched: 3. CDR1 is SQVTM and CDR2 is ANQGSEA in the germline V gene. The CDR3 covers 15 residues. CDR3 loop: CSVATSGGVYNEQFF. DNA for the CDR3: TGCAGCGTTGCGACTAGCGGGGGGGTGTACAATGAGCAGTTCTTC.

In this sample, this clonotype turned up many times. The DNA of the CDR3 is TGTGCCAGCAGTTTTGGGCAGGGGGAGACCCAGTACTTC. Translation gives CASSFGQGETQYF. J is TRBJ2-5 and V is TRBV12-3 or TRBV12-4; D perhaps matches TRBD1 (6 bases). The CDR3 covers 13 residues. Trimming took off 3 bases at V and 5 bases at J, with 10 bases between the two ends.

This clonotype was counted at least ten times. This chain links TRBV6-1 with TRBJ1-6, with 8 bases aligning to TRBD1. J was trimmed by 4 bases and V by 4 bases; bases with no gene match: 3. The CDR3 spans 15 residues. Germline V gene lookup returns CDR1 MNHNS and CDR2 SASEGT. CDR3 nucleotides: TGTGCCAGCAGTGGACAGGGGCTATATAATTCACCCCTCCACTTT. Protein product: CASSGQGLYNSPLHF.

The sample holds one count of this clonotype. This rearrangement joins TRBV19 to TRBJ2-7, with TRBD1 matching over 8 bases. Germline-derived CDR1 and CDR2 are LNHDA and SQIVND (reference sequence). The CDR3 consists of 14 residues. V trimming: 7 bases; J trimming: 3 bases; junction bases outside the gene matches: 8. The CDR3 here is CASKSETGDYEQYF. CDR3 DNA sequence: TGTGCCAGTAAGTCCGAGACAGGGGACTACGAGCAGTACTTC.

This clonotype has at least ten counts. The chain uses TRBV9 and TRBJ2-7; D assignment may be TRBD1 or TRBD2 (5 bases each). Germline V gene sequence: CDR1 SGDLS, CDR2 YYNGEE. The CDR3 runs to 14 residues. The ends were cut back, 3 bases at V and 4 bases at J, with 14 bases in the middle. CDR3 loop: CASSAGQGGYEQYF. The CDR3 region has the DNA TGTGCCAGCAGCGCCGGGCAGGGCGGGTACGAGCAGTACTTC.

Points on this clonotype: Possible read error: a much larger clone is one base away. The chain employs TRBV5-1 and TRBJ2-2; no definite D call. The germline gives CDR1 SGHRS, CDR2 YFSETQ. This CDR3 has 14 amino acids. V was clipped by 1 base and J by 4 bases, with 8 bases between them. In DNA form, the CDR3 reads TGCGCCAGCAGCTTGAAGGGAACCACCGGGGAGCTGTTTTTT. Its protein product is CASSLKGTTGELFF.

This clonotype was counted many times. The CDR3 loop reads CASSSSYDRDRDSDTQYF. DNA for the CDR3: TGTGCCAGCAGTTCCTCTTACGACCGGGACAGGGATTCAGATACGCAGTATTTT. V is TRBV27 and J is TRBJ2-3; 9 bases align to TRBD1. The germline V gene has CDR1 MNHEY and CDR2 SMNVEV (reference sequence). The CDR3 is made up of 18 amino acids. V was clipped by 4 bases and J by 4 bases; unmatched bases: 15.

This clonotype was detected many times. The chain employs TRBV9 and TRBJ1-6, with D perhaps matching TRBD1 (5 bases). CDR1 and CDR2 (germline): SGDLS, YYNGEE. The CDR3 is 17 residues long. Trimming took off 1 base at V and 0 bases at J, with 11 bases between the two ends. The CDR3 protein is CASSVSGTSSYNSPLHF. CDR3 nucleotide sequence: TGTGCCAGCAGCGTATCTGGGACGAGCTCCTATAATTCACCCCTCCACTTT. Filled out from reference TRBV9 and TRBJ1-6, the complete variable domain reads DSGVTQTPKHLITATGQRVTLRCSPRSGDLSVYWYQQSLDQGLQFLIQYYNGEERAKGNILERFSAQQFPDLHSELNLSSLELGDSALYFCASSVSGTSSYNSPLHFGNGTRLTVT.

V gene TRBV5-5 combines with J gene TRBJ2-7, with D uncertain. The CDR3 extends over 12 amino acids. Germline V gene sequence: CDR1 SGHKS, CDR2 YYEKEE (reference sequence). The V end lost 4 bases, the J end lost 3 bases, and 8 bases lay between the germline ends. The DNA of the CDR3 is TGTGCCAGCAGCCGCGAGGACTACGAGCAGTACTTC. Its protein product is CASSREDYEQYF.

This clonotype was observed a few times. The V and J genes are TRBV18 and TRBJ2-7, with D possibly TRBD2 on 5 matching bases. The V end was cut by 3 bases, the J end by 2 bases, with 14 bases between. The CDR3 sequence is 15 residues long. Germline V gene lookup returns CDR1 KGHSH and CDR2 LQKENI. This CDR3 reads CASSPIASTTYEQYF. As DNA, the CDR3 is TGTGCCAGCTCACCGATCGCTAGCACCACCTACGAGCAGTACTTC.

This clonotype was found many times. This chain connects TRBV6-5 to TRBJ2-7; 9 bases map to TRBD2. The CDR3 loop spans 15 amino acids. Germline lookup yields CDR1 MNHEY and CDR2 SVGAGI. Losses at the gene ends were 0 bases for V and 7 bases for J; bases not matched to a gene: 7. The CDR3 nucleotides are TGTGCCAGCAGTTACTCCGGGACTAGCAGTTGGGAGCAGTACTTC. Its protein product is CASSYSGTSSWEQYF.

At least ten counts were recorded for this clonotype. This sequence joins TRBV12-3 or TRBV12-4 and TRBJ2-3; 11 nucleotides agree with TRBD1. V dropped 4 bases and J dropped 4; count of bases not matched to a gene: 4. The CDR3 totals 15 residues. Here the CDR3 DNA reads TGTGCCAGCAGTTCGGACAGGGGGCACTCAGATACGCAGTATTTT. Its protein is CASSSDRGHSDTQYF.

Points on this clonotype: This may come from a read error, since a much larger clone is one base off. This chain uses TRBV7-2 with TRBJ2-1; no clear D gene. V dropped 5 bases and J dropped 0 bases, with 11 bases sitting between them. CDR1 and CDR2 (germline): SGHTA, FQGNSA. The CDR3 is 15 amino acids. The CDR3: CASSPRYDSYNEQFF. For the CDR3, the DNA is TGTGCCAGCAGCCCCCGATACGACTCCTACAATGAGCAGTTCTTC. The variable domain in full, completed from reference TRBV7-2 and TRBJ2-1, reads GAGVSQSPSNKVTEKGKDVELRCDPISGHTALYWYRQSLGQGLEFLIYFQGNSAPDKSGLPSDRFSAERTGGSVSTLTIQRTQQEDSAVYLCASSPRYDSYNEQFFGPGTRLTVL.

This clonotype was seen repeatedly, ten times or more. CDR3 region: CASSLGQHNEQFF. CDR3 in DNA: TGTGCCAGCAGCTTGGGACAGCACAATGAGCAGTTCTTC. This chain uses TRBV7-2 with TRBJ2-1; TRBD1 matches 7 bases. The germline gives CDR1 SGHTA, CDR2 FQGNSA. The CDR3 is made up of 13 amino acids. The junction had 1 base not matched to a gene; V was cut back by 3 bases and J by 5 bases.

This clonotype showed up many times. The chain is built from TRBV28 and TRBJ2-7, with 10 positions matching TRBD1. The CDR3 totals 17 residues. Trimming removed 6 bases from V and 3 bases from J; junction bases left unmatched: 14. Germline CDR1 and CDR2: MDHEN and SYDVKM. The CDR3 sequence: CASRPITTGTGDYEQYF. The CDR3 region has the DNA TGTGCCAGCAGACCGATCACCACCGGGACAGGGGACTACGAGCAGTACTTC.

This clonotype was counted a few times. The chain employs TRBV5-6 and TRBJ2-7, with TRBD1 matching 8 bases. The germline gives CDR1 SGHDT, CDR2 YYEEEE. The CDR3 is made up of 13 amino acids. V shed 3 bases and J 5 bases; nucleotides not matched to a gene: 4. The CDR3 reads CASSWRRGHEQYF. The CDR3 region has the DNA TGTGCCAGCAGCTGGCGCAGGGGGCACGAGCAGTACTTC.

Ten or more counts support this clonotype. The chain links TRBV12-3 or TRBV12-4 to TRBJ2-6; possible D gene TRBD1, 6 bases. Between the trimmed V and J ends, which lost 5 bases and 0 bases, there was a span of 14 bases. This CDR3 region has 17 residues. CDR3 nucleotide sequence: TGTGCCAGCAGTGCGAATACAGGGAGCTCTGGGGCCAACGTCCTGACTTTC. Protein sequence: CASSANTGSSGANVLTF.

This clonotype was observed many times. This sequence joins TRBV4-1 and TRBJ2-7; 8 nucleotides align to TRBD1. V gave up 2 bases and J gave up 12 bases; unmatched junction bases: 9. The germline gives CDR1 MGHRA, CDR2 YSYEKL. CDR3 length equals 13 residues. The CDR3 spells CASSQSGDRGRYF. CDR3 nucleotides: TGCGCCAGCAGCCAATCCGGCGACAGGGGACGGTACTTC.

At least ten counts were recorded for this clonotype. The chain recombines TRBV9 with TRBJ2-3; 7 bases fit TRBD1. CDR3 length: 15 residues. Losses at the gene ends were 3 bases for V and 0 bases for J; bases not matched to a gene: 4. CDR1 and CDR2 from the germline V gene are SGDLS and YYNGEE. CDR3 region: CASSAGGLSTDTQYF. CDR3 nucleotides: TGTGCCAGCAGCGCAGGGGGTCTAAGCACAGATACGCAGTATTTT.